This note documents a single T cell receptor (beta chain) sequence. This specimen includes other DNA sequences encoding the same CDR3. Clones were sequenced by immunoSEQ multiplex PCR, and TCRdb holds only the in-frame ones, with some missing. Here the sample spans roughly 100,000 clones, approximately 92% being singletons. This record comes from a study of blood T cell repertoires in COVID-19. Sample: peripheral blood. This sequence was found in a man aged 18-30 years with acute or convalescent COVID-19.

CDR3 amino acids: CASSSRGLNTEAFF. In DNA form, the CDR3 reads TGTGCCAGCAGCTCCAGGGGATTGAACACTGAAGCTTTCTTT. The V call is TRBV5-4, the J call TRBJ1-1; D is perhaps TRBD1 (6 bases). The length of the CDR3 is 14 residues. Germline values: CDR1 SGHNT, CDR2 YYREEE (reference sequence). The V end lost 3 bases, the J end lost 0 bases, and 9 bases lay between the germline ends.